These 26 T cell receptor beta chains came from one sample sequenced in a study of cytomegalovirus exposure and HLA in healthy donors. Primers for the PCR totalled 60 Vbeta and 13 Jbeta. The table came from immunoSEQ multiplex PCR; TCRdb's copy has only in-frame clones and leaves some out. Recorded for this sample: roughly 120,000 clones. Specimen: PBMCs. Receptors were obtained from a young man in good health and CMV-seronegative.

The chain recombines TRBV9 with TRBJ2-1; TRBD2 matches at 14 bases. Germline V gene sequence: CDR1 SGDLS, CDR2 YYNGEE. This CDR3 is 17 amino acids long. V was clipped by 3 bases and J by 8 bases; unmatched bases: 10. The CDR3 sequence: CASSAPPGLAGVDEQFF. The CDR3 coding sequence is TGTGCCAGCAGCGCGCCGCCGGGACTAGCGGGGGTCGATGAGCAGTTCTTC.

This chain uses TRBV15 with TRBJ1-6, with 7 bases matching TRBD1. Germline CDR1 and CDR2: LNHNV and YYDKDF (reference sequence). The V and J ends lost 0 bases and 9 bases, in that order; junction bases with no gene match: 5. The CDR3 has 15 amino acids. This CDR3 reads CATSRDWQGGSPLHF. The CDR3 DNA sequence: TGTGCCACCAGCAGAGACTGGCAGGGGGGTTCACCCCTCCACTTT.

This chain uses TRBV6-1 with TRBJ1-1; the D is unclear. The CDR3 loop spans 13 amino acids. V gave up 4 bases and J gave up 4 bases, with 10 bases separating them. CDR1 and CDR2 from the germline V gene are MNHNS and SASEGT. The CDR3 region has the DNA TGTGCCAGCAGTGTGTTTCTAGGCACTGAAGCTTTCTTT. Its translation: CASSVFLGTEAFF.

J is TRBJ1-4 and V is TRBV7-9, with D possibly matching TRBD1 (5 bases). With 5 bases removed from V and 5 bases from J, the gap between germline ends came to 15 bases. The CDR3 sequence is 15 residues long. CDR1 is SEHNR and CDR2 is FQNEAQ in the germline V gene (reference sequence). The CDR3 sequence: CASSPAQALNEKLFF. The CDR3, as DNA: TGTGCCAGCAGCCCCGCACAGGCCCTCAATGAAAAACTGTTTTTT.

V is TRBV5-1 and J is TRBJ1-5, with D possibly matching TRBD1 (6 bases). This CDR3 has 17 residues. Trimming pared 5 bases from V and 1 base from J, leaving 19 bases between. Germline CDR1 reads SGHRS; CDR2 reads YFSETQ. DNA for the CDR3: TGCGCCAGCAGTCCCGAGGGGGATTTCGAGAGCAATCAGCCCCAGCATTTT. This gives the protein CASSPEGDFESNQPQHF.

The V gene is TRBV2, the J gene TRBJ1-1, with D possibly being TRBD1 (6 bases). The CDR3 sequence is 13 residues long. Germline V gene data show CDR1 as SNHLY and CDR2 as FYNNEI. V shed 6 bases and J shed 2 bases, with 10 bases lying between them. In nucleotides, the CDR3 is TGTGCCAGCAGCACAGGGTATAACACTGAAGCTTTCTTT. This gives the protein CASSTGYNTEAFF.

This rearrangement joins TRBV7-6 to TRBJ1-1; D possibly corresponds to TRBD1 (5 bases). The CDR3 is made up of 14 amino acids. Germline CDR1 and CDR2: SGHVS and FNYEAQ. V was pared by 1 base and J by 1 base, with 7 bases between. CDR3 nucleotide sequence: TGTGCCAGCAGCTTAGTGGGGGGGAACACTGAAGCTTTCTTT. Translated, it gives CASSLVGGNTEAFF.

The V gene is TRBV4-3, the J gene TRBJ2-3; 9 nucleotides line up with TRBD2. The CDR3 spans 16 residues. CDR1 is LGHNA and CDR2 is YSLEER in the germline V gene. J lost 6 bases, V lost 1 base, and 8 bases had no gene match. Here the CDR3 DNA reads TGCGCCAGCAGCCAAGGGGCTAGCGGGGCCGCTGATACGCAGTATTTT. Protein sequence: CASSQGASGAADTQYF.

The chain joins TRBV19 to TRBJ2-1; the match to TRBD2 covers 9 bases. The J segment lost 8 bases and the V segment lost 0 bases, leaving 8 bases of the junction unmatched. From germline, CDR1 is LNHDA and CDR2 SQIVND (reference sequence). The CDR3 is 16 residues long. This chain's CDR3 is CASSIDLAGGRYEQFF. Here the CDR3 DNA reads TGTGCCAGTAGTATAGATCTCGCGGGGGGGCGCTATGAGCAGTTCTTC.

J is TRBJ1-3 and V is TRBV19; D is uncertain. This CDR3 spans 14 amino acids. The ends were cut back, 5 bases at V and 0 bases at J, with 8 bases in the middle. In germline, CDR1 is LNHDA, CDR2 SQIVND (reference sequence). The CDR3 DNA reads as TGTGCCAGTAGTTGGGCAGTCTCTGGAAACACCATATATTTT. It yields the protein CASSWAVSGNTIYF.

This chain uses TRBV5-1 with TRBJ2-5, with 7 bases fitting TRBD1. In germline, CDR1 is SGHRS, CDR2 YFSETQ. J was trimmed by 1 base and V by 3 bases; bases with no gene match: 9. The CDR3 runs to 16 residues. DNA of the CDR3: TGCGCCAGCAGCTCGCCCGACAGGGAACCCCAAGAGACCCAGTACTTC. Protein: CASSSPDREPQETQYF.

The chain joins TRBV5-6 to TRBJ1-4, with 10 bases identical to TRBD1. CDR1 SGHDT and CDR2 YYEEEE come from the germline V gene. The CDR3 covers 16 residues. V lost 4 bases to trimming and J lost 8 bases; unmatched junction nucleotides: 11. CDR3 sequence (DNA): TGTGCCAGCAGCCTAGGACAGGGGGGAGAAGGCGAAAAACTGTTTTTT. It codes for CASSLGQGGEGEKLFF.

The CDR3 sequence is CASSSLKAWNTEAFF. The CDR3 DNA is TGTGCCAGCAGCTCCCTCAAAGCTTGGAACACTGAAGCTTTCTTT. The J gene is TRBJ1-1, the V gene TRBV7-2, with no clear D. Germline CDR1 is SGHTA and CDR2 is FQGNSA. Deletions cut 4 bases from V and 1 base from J, with 13 bases between. The CDR3 sequence is 15 residues long.

The rearrangement links TRBV7-9 to TRBJ2-3; a possible D gene is TRBD2 (7 bases). The germline V gene encodes CDR1 SEHNR and CDR2 FQNEAQ (reference sequence). Deletions cut 7 bases from V and 0 bases from J, with 14 bases between. The CDR3 spans 15 residues. CDR3 residues: CASTQGGVSTDTQYF. The CDR3 DNA reads as TGTGCCAGCACCCAAGGGGGGGTAAGCACAGATACGCAGTATTTT.

The chain links TRBV6-6 to TRBJ2-2, with TRBD1 matching 7 bases. V was clipped by 11 bases and J by 6 bases; unmatched bases: 15. Germline V gives CDR1 MNHNY, CDR2 SVGAGI (reference sequence). CDR3 length: 15 amino acids. DNA for the CDR3: TGTGCCGCCGCCTTGATCGAGGGGGCACCCGGGGAGCTGTTTTTT. Translating it yields CAAALIEGAPGELFF.

This chain connects TRBV28 to TRBJ1-5, with TRBD1 matching 9 bases. Germline V gene lookup returns CDR1 MDHEN and CDR2 SYDVKM. This CDR3 is built from 16 residues. V dropped 5 bases and J dropped 6; count of bases not matched to a gene: 11. The CDR3 DNA is TGTGCCAGCAGTCGGCCGGGACAGGGTATAGTTCAGCCCCAGCATTTT. Protein product: CASSRPGQGIVQPQHF.

V and J are TRBV28 and TRBJ2-5; the match to TRBD1 covers 7 bases. CDR1 and CDR2 from the germline V gene are MDHEN and SYDVKM. The CDR3 loop spans 15 amino acids. V was pared by 7 bases and J by 1 base, with 9 bases of the junction left unmatched. In DNA form, the CDR3 reads TGTGCCAGCACTAAAGATGGGACAGTCCAAGAGACCCAGTACTTC. This codes for CASTKDGTVQETQYF.

The chain uses TRBV6-1 and TRBJ1-1, with 8 bases aligning to TRBD1. Germline CDR1 and CDR2: MNHNS and SASEGT. V lost 5 bases and J lost 4; bases outside the gene matches: 6. The CDR3 is made up of 14 amino acids. For the CDR3, the DNA is TGTGCCAGCAGTCCCGGAACAGGGGGCACTGAAGCTTTCTTT. It specifies CASSPGTGGTEAFF.

V usage is TRBV19 and J usage is TRBJ1-5; D is unresolved. Germline CDR1 LNHDA, CDR2 SQIVND (reference sequence). Between the trimmed V and J ends, which lost 3 bases and 3 bases, there was a span of 6 bases. This CDR3 spans 13 amino acids. This chain's CDR3 is CASSIRFNQPQHF. The CDR3 DNA sequence: TGTGCCAGTAGTATCCGGTTCAATCAGCCCCAGCATTTT. The full variable domain, completed using reference TRBV19 and TRBJ1-5, is DGGITQSPKYLFRKEGQNVTLSCEQNLNHDAMYWYRQDPGQGLRLIYYSQIVNDFQKGDIAEGYSVSREKKESFPLTVTSAQKNPTAFYLCASSIRFNQPQHFGDGTRLSIL.

The J gene is TRBJ1-5, the V gene TRBV12-5, with D perhaps matching TRBD1 (5 bases). Trimming removed 8 bases from V and 1 base from J, with 9 bases in between. CDR1 and CDR2 from the germline V gene are LGHNT and FRNRAP. CDR3 length: 13 amino acids. The CDR3 is CASTRASNQPQHF. CDR3 nucleotide sequence: TGTGCTAGTACCAGGGCGAGCAATCAGCCCCAGCATTTT. The whole variable domain, remainder taken from reference TRBV12-5 and TRBJ1-5, is DARVTQTPRHKVTEMGQEVTMRCQPILGHNTVFWYRQTMMQGLELLAYFRNRAPLDDSGMPKDRFSAEMPDATLATLKIQPSEPRDSAVYFCASTRASNQPQHFGDGTRLSIL.

On this clone itself: Germline and junction disagree at one end, which may indicate a read error. The chain recombines TRBV28 with TRBJ1-2; perhaps TRBD1 as D (6 bases). In germline, CDR1 is MDHEN, CDR2 SYDVKM. The CDR3 runs to 14 residues. The DNA for the CDR3 is TGTGCCAGCAGTTTGGGTGGCGGGGGCGGTGGCCACACCTTC. As protein: CASSLGGGGGGHTF.

The rearrangement links TRBV4-1 to TRBJ2-3, with 10 positions matching TRBD1. The V and J ends lost 3 bases and 2 bases, in that order; junction bases with no gene match: 5. Germline values: CDR1 MGHRA, CDR2 YSYEKL. This CDR3 region has 16 residues. This CDR3 reads CASSQLGQGDTDTQYF. The CDR3 coding sequence is TGCGCCAGCAGCCAGCTTGGACAGGGGGACACAGATACGCAGTATTTT.

The chain couples TRBV20-1 to TRBJ1-2; D is undetermined. This CDR3 region has 11 residues. Trimming pared 1 base from V and 5 bases from J, leaving 5 bases between. Per germline, CDR1 DFQATT and CDR2 SNEGSKA (reference sequence). CDR3 DNA sequence: TGCAGTGCTAGAGGACTGTATGGCTACACCTTC. It encodes CSARGLYGYTF.

V usage is TRBV18 and J usage is TRBJ2-7; TRBD1 matches at 8 bases. Germline trimming cut 0 bases from V and 5 bases from J; bases unmatched to any gene: 9. CDR1 is KGHSH, CDR2 LQKENI, per germline. The CDR3 has 16 residues. CDR3 sequence: CASSPPTPRQGNEQYF. The CDR3 region has the DNA TGTGCCAGCTCACCACCTACACCGAGACAGGGGAACGAGCAGTACTTC.

The chain links TRBV7-8 to TRBJ2-3; the match to TRBD2 covers 12 bases. The CDR3 extends over 15 amino acids. Trimming at V came to 5 bases and at J to 8 bases, leaving 8 bases not matched to a gene. CDR1 is SGHVS, CDR2 FQNEAQ, per germline. The CDR3 reads CASSRRLAGEGTQYF. The CDR3 region has the DNA TGTGCCAGCAGCCGTCGACTAGCGGGGGAGGGTACGCAGTATTTT.

The genes are TRBV4-2 and TRBJ1-2; TRBD1 might be the D (5 bases). The V gene lost 4 bases and the J gene lost 0 bases, with 15 bases spanning the gap. The CDR3 consists of 16 residues. CDR1 and CDR2 from the germline V gene are LGHNA and YNFKEQ. The DNA of the CDR3 is TGTGCCAGCAGCCCGCCGGCAGGGCCCACTAACTATGGCTACACCTTC. Residues: CASSPPAGPTNYGYTF.